The source of this T cell receptor beta chain is a study of blood T cells in healthy people across ages. Study details: The capture of about one barcoded beta molecule per two T cells was achieved by template switching.

Details on this clonotype: Its target is unknown. This could be a read error, since a much larger clone is one nucleotide away.

There are 16 residues in the CDR3. V trimming: 0 bases; J trimming: 15 bases; junction bases outside the gene matches: 14. Germline CDR1 LGHNA, CDR2 YSLEER. Each donor supplied 8 to 10 milliliters of peripheral blood. Primed by a sample-barcoded 5' primer and a J-beta primer mix, a second PCR proceeded for about 6 to 11 cycles. TCRdb recomputed calls from the 5' RACE reads with MiXCR, one row per CDR3 protein. Of about 1.8 million distinct CDR3 sequences listed, around half were seen once; the top ten hold approximately 2%. Study results and limitations: Higher naive T cell percentage went strongly together with higher TCR beta diversity. Roughly linear declines in TCR beta diversity per million T cells occurred with age.

The receptor's source is a woman in her 40s in good health. This sequence joins TRBV4-3 and TRBJ2-4, with 10 bases that match TRBD1. Sequences were obtained from blood. CDR3 bases: TGCGCCAGCAGCCAAGACGGGACAGGGGTAGGGGAGACCCGGTACTTC. It yields the protein CASSQDGTGVGETRYF.